The next 17 T cell receptor beta chains were all read from a single sample in a study of identical twins' blood T cells (dated by TCRdb to about 2013). The method behind the library was 5' RACE. TCRdb lists the instrument as Illumina Genome Analyzer IIx. The raw public data were reprocessed by TCRdb itself: fastp quality trimming at Q25, MiXCR clonotype calling, in-frame beta chains only. Rows with one shared CDR3 protein collapse into an entry with the most common genes and DNA. The sample yields a few hundred thousand distinct CDR3 sequences; around 30% were counted once. In total, the top ten clones hold about 6% of the sample. The sequencing input was PBMCs. All receptors derive from a woman aged 18 to 55 in good health.

This sequence joins TRBV19 and TRBJ2-1, with D possibly being TRBD1 or TRBD2 (6 bases each). The CDR3 sequence is 13 residues long. With 6 bases removed from V and 2 bases from J, the gap between germline ends came to 8 bases. Germline values: CDR1 LNHDA, CDR2 SQIVND (reference sequence). The CDR3 loop reads CASRRDTYNEQFF. DNA of the CDR3: TGTGCCAGTAGGCGGGACACCTACAATGAGCAGTTCTTC.

The V call is TRBV5-1, the J call TRBJ2-3, with D perhaps TRBD2 (6 bases). CDR1 SGHRS and CDR2 YFSETQ come from the germline V gene. Trimming took off 0 bases at V and 5 bases at J, with 13 bases between the two ends. The CDR3 consists of 15 residues. This CDR3 reads CASSLVGRDLDTQYF. In DNA, the CDR3 is TGCGCCAGCAGCTTGGTAGGGCGGGACCTAGATACGCAGTATTTT.

This clonotype has just a few counts. CDR3 region: CSAGGGDYKNTEAFF. The CDR3 DNA is TGCAGCGCTGGAGGGGGAGACTATAAGAACACTGAAGCTTTCTTT. The V call is TRBV29-1, the J call TRBJ1-1; TRBD1 is a possible D gene (6 bases). The CDR3 loop spans 15 amino acids. Looked up from germline, CDR1 is SQVTM and CDR2 is ANQGSEA. V was cut by 7 bases and J by 1 base, with 19 bases left in between.

The sample holds many counts of this clonotype. The chain recombines TRBV27 with TRBJ2-1; D not certain. Trimming removed 6 bases at V and 4 bases at J, with 7 bases between. Germline lookup yields CDR1 MNHEY and CDR2 SMNVEV (reference sequence). This CDR3 has 12 amino acids. CDR3 nucleotide sequence: TGTGCCAGCAGCGGAAGTTACAATGAGCAGTTCTTC. Translated: CASSGSYNEQFF.

J is TRBJ2-4 and V is TRBV19, with a possible D match to TRBD1 (6 bases). Germline V gives CDR1 LNHDA, CDR2 SQIVND (reference sequence). Trimming removed 10 bases from V and 4 bases from J, with 11 bases in between. The CDR3 is 12 residues long. CDR3 loop: CATADRKNIQYF. The CDR3 DNA is TGTGCCACCGCGGACAGAAAAAACATTCAGTACTTC. The complete variable domain, with remaining parts taken from reference TRBV19 and TRBJ2-4, reads DGGITQSPKYLFRKEGQNVTLSCEQNLNHDAMYWYRQDPGQGLRLIYYSQIVNDFQKGDIAEGYSVSREKKESFPLTVTSAQKNPTAFYLCATADRKNIQYFGAGTRLSVL.

This chain uses TRBV5-1 with TRBJ1-5; D is uncertain. Trimming pared 4 bases from V and 5 bases from J, leaving 10 bases between. The V gene's germline CDR1 is SGHRS and CDR2 YFSETQ. There are 13 residues in the CDR3. CDR3 protein: CASSLGPDQPQHF. The CDR3 DNA follows: TGCGCCAGCAGCCTGGGCCCAGATCAGCCCCAGCATTTT.

Concerning this clonotype: A much larger clone lies a single base off, so this may be a read error. The J gene is TRBJ1-1, the V gene TRBV12-3 or TRBV12-4, with D possibly matching TRBD1 (5 bases). The V and J ends lost 3 bases and 0 bases respectively, with 17 bases between them. The CDR3 extends over 17 amino acids. The DNA of the CDR3 is TGTGCCAGCAGTTTTGTCGACGACAGACTAATGAACACTGAAGCTTTCTTT. Encoded protein: CASSFVDDRLMNTEAFF.

This clonotype was seen only a few times. This rearrangement joins TRBV29-1 to TRBJ1-1; D remains unclear. The CDR3 spans 13 residues. Germline CDR1 is SQVTM and CDR2 is ANQGSEA. Trimming left V 0 bases short and J 4 bases short, with 9 bases between. The CDR3 DNA reads TGCAGCGTTGAAGACAGGTGGGGCACTGAAGCTTTCTTT. Protein sequence: CSVEDRWGTEAFF.

This chain uses TRBV12-3 or TRBV12-4 with TRBJ1-2, with 7 bases identical to TRBD1. CDR3 size: 14 residues. The V and J ends lost 7 bases and 4 bases, in that order; junction bases with no gene match: 9. The CDR3 region is CASTPTGRSYGYTF. The DNA of the CDR3 is TGTGCCAGCACCCCGACAGGGAGAAGCTATGGCTACACCTTC.

V usage is TRBV18 and J usage is TRBJ1-5, with D perhaps TRBD1 (5 bases). There are 13 residues in the CDR3. V was pared by 1 base and J by 6 bases, with 7 bases between. Germline-derived CDR1 and CDR2 are KGHSH and LQKENI. DNA of the CDR3: TGTGCCAGCTCACCACAGGGACTTCAGCCCCAGCATTTT. As protein: CASSPQGLQPQHF.

V usage is TRBV19 and J usage is TRBJ1-5, with unresolved D. The V gene's germline CDR1 is LNHDA and CDR2 SQIVND (reference sequence). Trimming removed 5 bases at V and 9 bases at J, with 23 bases between. There are 16 residues in the CDR3. The CDR3: CASSSTFENSPRPQHF. The DNA for the CDR3 is TGTGCCAGTAGTTCCACTTTCGAGAACAGCCCTCGGCCCCAGCATTTT.

This clonotype appeared a few times. The chain combines TRBV7-2 with TRBJ1-2, with D hard to call. With 2 bases removed from V and 0 bases from J, the gap between germline ends came to 10 bases. The CDR3 runs to 15 residues. The germline CDR1 and CDR2 sequences are SGHTA and FQGNSA. For the CDR3, the DNA is TGTGCCAGCAGCTTAATAGCTGGGACTAACTATGGCTACACCTTC. It translates to CASSLIAGTNYGYTF.

This chain links TRBV7-9 with TRBJ1-5; D not certain. This CDR3 comprises 15 residues. The V and J ends lost 10 bases and 2 bases respectively, with 18 bases between them. Germline CDR1 reads SEHNR; CDR2 reads FQNEAQ (reference sequence). The CDR3 loop is CANEPGANGNQPQHF. The DNA of the CDR3 is TGTGCCAACGAACCTGGTGCGAATGGCAATCAGCCCCAGCATTTT.

V and J are TRBV20-1 and TRBJ2-3; 9 bases map to TRBD1. Germline V gene sequence: CDR1 DFQATT, CDR2 SNEGSKA (reference sequence). J lost 5 bases, V lost 5 bases, and 8 bases had no gene match. CDR3 length: 14 residues. The CDR3 DNA reads as TGCAGTGCTTCCAACAGGGGGCGCGGAGATACGCAGTATTTT. Translation gives CSASNRGRGDTQYF.

This clonotype has a handful of counts. The chain recombines TRBV10-3 with TRBJ1-2; possibly TRBD1 for D (6 bases). CDR3 length: 14 amino acids. Germline V lookup: CDR1 ENHRY, CDR2 SYGVKD. V lost 8 bases and J 4 bases, leaving 17 bases between the germline ends. The DNA of the CDR3 is TGTGCCATCGTACAGGGTCCTGAGGGCTATGGCTACACCTTC. This encodes CAIVQGPEGYGYTF.

In its sample, this clonotype was seen a few times. V gene TRBV20-1 combines with J gene TRBJ1-1; D gene unclear. Germline loops: CDR1 DFQATT, CDR2 SNEGSKA (reference sequence). This CDR3 comprises 12 residues. The CDR3 nucleotides read TGCACCGACCAAAGGTTGAACACTGAAGCTTTCTTT. Its translation: CTDQRLNTEAFF.

The V call is TRBV19, the J call TRBJ1-6, with 8 bases matching TRBD1. CDR3 length equals 17 residues. The junction had 9 bases not matched to a gene; V was cut back by 6 bases and J by 2 bases. Germline V CDR1 and CDR2: LNHDA, SQIVND (reference sequence). The CDR3 spells CASSTGQGETYNSPLHF. CDR3 nucleotides: TGTGCCAGTAGCACCGGACAGGGAGAAACCTATAATTCACCCCTCCACTTT.